A selection of T cell receptor beta chains follows, all from one sample in a study of shared clonotypes between healthy human individuals. TCRdb keeps only in-frame clones here, not all; method: immunoSEQ multiplex PCR. This table holds just over 2,000,000 clones, about 95% found once. The sequencing sample was made of naive CD8+ T cells sorted from blood. Receptors were obtained from a man aged 18-30 years in good health. Each CDR3 is given with its conserved first and last residue. D genes are given only for firm matches. Size is omitted from some rows. Given values are once, few, many or a class for expanded clones.

cdr3_length	clone_size	d_call	v_call	j_call	cdr3_aa	cdr3_nt
13	once	-	TRBV27	TRBJ1-1	CASAVASGTEAFF	TGTGCCAGCGCCGTGGCTAGCGGCACTGAAGCTTTCTTT
12	-	-	TRBV5-4	TRBJ1-1	CASSPGTVEAFF	TGTGCCAGCAGCCCGGGGACCGTGGAAGCTTTCTTT
14	-	TRBD2	TRBV7-9	TRBJ2-1	CASSSPGGGNEQFF	TGTGCCAGCAGCTCACCGGGAGGGGGCAATGAGCAGTTCTTC
14	-	TRBD1	TRBV9	TRBJ2-7	CASSVGQGYDEQYF	TGTGCCAGCAGCGTAGGACAGGGTTACGACGAGCAGTACTTC
15	-	-	TRBV6-6	TRBJ1-1	CASITPGGGGTEAFF	TGTGCCAGCATTACCCCCGGGGGTGGGGGTACTGAAGCTTTCTTT
12	-	TRBD1	TRBV2	TRBJ2-7	CATGTGGYEQYF	TGTGCCACGGGGACAGGGGGCTACGAGCAGTACTTC
15	-	TRBD2	TRBV7-6	TRBJ2-7	CASSSPGGSGYEQYF	TGTGCCAGCAGCTCCCCCGGGGGGAGTGGTTACGAGCAGTACTTC
14	-	TRBD2	TRBV29-1	TRBJ2-5	CSVVFGREQETQYF	TGCAGCGTTGTATTCGGGAGGGAACAAGAGACCCAGTACTTC
17	-	TRBD1	TRBV29-1	TRBJ2-7	CSVVGRVDRVAAYEQYF	TGCAGCGTTGTCGGGCGGGTTGACAGGGTGGCAGCCTACGAGCAGTACTTC
14	-	TRBD2	TRBV27	TRBJ2-2	CASSFEREPGELFF	TGTGCCAGCAGTTTCGAGCGGGAGCCCGGGGAGCTGTTTTTT
13	-	-	TRBV5-4	TRBJ2-5	CASSLAWGETQYF	TGTGCCAGCAGCCTCGCCTGGGGGGAGACCCAGTACTTC
15	-	TRBD1	TRBV5-6	TRBJ1-2	CASSFGTGGFGGYTF	TGTGCCAGCAGCTTCGGGACAGGGGGCTTCGGTGGCTACACCTTC
18	-	-	TRBV27	TRBJ2-2	CASSLSAARAVVTGELFF	TGTGCCAGCAGTTTATCGGCCGCCAGGGCGGTGGTAACCGGGGAGCTGTTTTTT
15	-	-	TRBV13	TRBJ2-7	CASSSQKQVSYEQYF	TGTGCCAGCAGCTCCCAAAAACAGGTCTCCTACGAGCAGTACTTC
15	-	TRBD1	TRBV6-1	TRBJ1-5	CASSSGTVSNQPQHF	TGTGCCAGCAGTAGCGGGACAGTTAGCAATCAGCCCCAGCATTTT
15	-	TRBD2	TRBV19	TRBJ2-7	CASRERAGVIDEQYF	TGTGCCAGTAGGGAGAGAGCGGGAGTAATCGACGAGCAGTACTTC
16	once	TRBD2	TRBV7-9	TRBJ2-7	CASSPYSGGSTYEQYF	TGTGCCAGCAGCCCCTACAGCGGGGGGTCGACCTACGAGCAGTACTTC
14	-	-	TRBV6-1	TRBJ2-7	CASSEGRGFYEQYF	TGTGCCAGCAGTGAGGGTCGGGGATTCTACGAGCAGTACTTC
14	-	-	TRBV6-1	TRBJ2-7	CASSDWLISYEQYF	TGTGCCAGCAGTGACTGGCTGATCTCCTACGAGCAGTACTTC
11	-	-	TRBV6-5	TRBJ2-2	CASFGAGELFF	TGTGCCAGCTTTGGGGCCGGGGAGCTGTTTTTT